The 12 T cell receptor beta chains in this list originate from one sample, sequenced in a study of shared clonotypes between healthy human individuals. Some clones are missing from TCRdb's copy, which holds only in-frame ones; the method was immunoSEQ multiplex PCR. This table holds about 640,000 clones, approximately 79% found once. Sequencing was done on a sample of memory CD4+ T cells sorted from blood. Documented subset: CD45RA-negative fraction. The receptors derive from a woman aged 25-40 years in good health.

The J gene is TRBJ1-2, the V gene TRBV19, with D possibly being TRBD1 (6 bases). Deletions cut 5 bases from V and 5 bases from J, with 12 bases between. This CDR3 has 13 residues. Germline V lookup: CDR1 LNHDA, CDR2 SQIVND (reference sequence). Here the CDR3 reads CASSVTGTYGYTF. For the CDR3, the DNA is TGTGCCAGTAGTGTCACAGGGACTTATGGCTACACCTTC. Supplemented by reference TRBV19 and TRBJ1-2, the full variable domain reads DGGITQSPKYLFRKEGQNVTLSCEQNLNHDAMYWYRQDPGQGLRLIYYSQIVNDFQKGDIAEGYSVSREKKESFPLTVTSAQKNPTAFYLCASSVTGTYGYTFGSGTRLTVV.

The chain uses TRBV28 and TRBJ2-5, with 10 bases identical to TRBD2. In germline, CDR1 is MDHEN, CDR2 SYDVKM. V lost 4 bases and J lost 7; bases outside the gene matches: 12. The CDR3 totals 16 residues. CDR3 sequence reads: CASSWVPAGGRVTQYF. Written as DNA, the CDR3 is TGTGCCAGCAGTTGGGTCCCAGCGGGAGGGCGGGTGACCCAGTACTTC.

The genes are TRBV14 and TRBJ2-5, with 11 bases that match TRBD1. CDR1 SGHDN and CDR2 FVKESK come from the germline V gene. V dropped 5 bases and J dropped 7; count of bases not matched to a gene: 9. The CDR3 extends over 15 amino acids. CDR3 protein: CASSFGQGAGGTQYF. The CDR3 DNA sequence: TGTGCCAGCAGCTTTGGACAGGGGGCTGGCGGGACCCAGTACTTC.

With respect to this clone: Other DNA sequences in this specimen translate into the identical CDR3. The chain uses TRBV5-1 and TRBJ2-3; no firm D call. V dropped 0 bases and J dropped 3 bases, with 11 bases sitting between them. Germline CDR1 SGHRS, CDR2 YFSETQ. This CDR3 contains 15 residues. CDR3 DNA: TGCGCCAGCAGCTTGGATGGGGTTGGAACAGATACGCAGTATTTT. Its translation: CASSLDGVGTDTQYF.

The J gene is TRBJ1-1, the V gene TRBV29-1, with D tentatively TRBD1 (5 bases). This CDR3 spans 14 amino acids. Trimming stripped 6 bases from V and 1 base from J, with 15 bases between. Germline V CDR1 and CDR2: SQVTM, ANQGSEA. The CDR3 sequence: CSVRTGRQNTEAFF. The CDR3 nucleotides are TGCAGCGTCCGGACGGGACGGCAGAACACTGAAGCTTTCTTT.

J is TRBJ1-5 and V is TRBV6-1, with D tentatively TRBD1 (5 bases). Trimming shortened V by 4 bases and J by 2 bases, and 12 bases separated the two germline ends. This CDR3 contains 15 residues. CDR1 and CDR2 (germline): MNHNS, SASEGT. The DNA for the CDR3 is TGTGCCAGCAGTGGGCCGCGGGGGGGCAATCAGCCCCAGCATTTT. As protein: CASSGPRGGNQPQHF.

The J gene is TRBJ2-3, the V gene TRBV4-1, with 12 bases aligning to TRBD2. Germline V CDR1 and CDR2: MGHRA, YSYEKL. The CDR3 spans 18 residues. V was clipped by 3 bases and J by 0 bases; unmatched bases: 7. CDR3 sequence: CASSQGGLAGLSTDTQYF. CDR3 nucleotide sequence: TGCGCCAGCAGCCAGGGAGGACTAGCGGGGTTAAGCACAGATACGCAGTATTTT.

The chain recombines TRBV5-1 with TRBJ1-2; D possibly corresponds to TRBD1 (6 bases). This CDR3 contains 12 residues. CDR1 SGHRS and CDR2 YFSETQ come from the germline V gene. The germline V and J ends were trimmed by 4 bases and 6 bases, with 10 bases remaining between them. CDR3 loop: CASSKGTNGYTF. In nucleotides, the CDR3 is TGCGCCAGCAGCAAAGGGACAAATGGCTACACCTTC.

This CDR3 reads CASSFLTSGLETQYF. CDR3 DNA sequence: TGTGCCAGCAGTTTCTTGACTAGCGGGCTGGAGACCCAGTACTTC. The chain couples TRBV27 to TRBJ2-5; the match to TRBD2 covers 10 bases. Germline V gene sequence: CDR1 MNHEY, CDR2 SMNVEV (reference sequence). Unmatched junction bases numbered 6, after V lost 3 bases and J lost 5 bases. The CDR3 has 15 amino acids.

The rearrangement joins TRBV27 to TRBJ1-1; maybe TRBD1 (6 bases). The CDR3 sequence is 14 residues long. Trimming left V 3 bases short and J 6 bases short, with 14 bases between. Per germline, CDR1 MNHEY and CDR2 SMNVEV (reference sequence). CDR3 residues: CASSFRGGLSEAFF. The DNA for the CDR3 is TGTGCCAGCAGTTTTAGGGGGGGGCTATCTGAAGCTTTCTTT.

The rearrangement joins TRBV9 to TRBJ2-7; tentatively, D is TRBD1 (5 bases). V dropped 3 bases and J dropped 3 bases, with 7 bases sitting between them. The CDR3 spans 12 residues. Germline CDR1 SGDLS, CDR2 YYNGEE. For the CDR3, the DNA is TGTGCCAGCAGCGCAGACAGCTACGAGCAGTACTTC. This codes for CASSADSYEQYF.

The V gene is TRBV29-1, the J gene TRBJ2-5; the D is unclear. Per germline, CDR1 SQVTM and CDR2 ANQGSEA. The CDR3 has 13 amino acids. Trimming stripped 5 bases from V and 5 bases from J, with 15 bases between. CDR3 coding DNA: TGCAGCGTTTCGACGCGACTCCGGGAGACCCAGTACTTC. It yields the protein CSVSTRLRETQYF.